This entry lists 3 T cell receptor beta chains sequenced from one sample in a study of cytomegalovirus exposure and HLA in healthy donors (dated by TCRdb to 2016 to 2017). The method behind the library was the immunoSEQ multiplex PCR assay. This is the immuneACCESS table as TCRdb keeps it, with only in-frame sequences that have V and J called. A part of the clones is gone; compared with another copy, unresolved V genes explain less than half, and the rest is unexplained. This sample has about 150,000 clones in its table, and about 86% of those were observed once. In total, the top ten clones hold 2.1% of the sample. The sample comprised PBMCs. Receptors originate from a human donor in good health.

This chain connects TRBV18 to TRBJ1-5; TRBD1 might be the D (5 bases). Trimming shortened V by 2 bases and J by 9 bases, and 11 bases separated the two germline ends. CDR1 and CDR2 from the germline V gene are KGHSH and LQKENI. The CDR3 is made up of 13 amino acids. The CDR3 sequence is CASSPSTGLPQHF. CDR3 coding DNA: TGTGCCAGCTCACCATCCACAGGTCTGCCCCAGCATTTT.

The chain couples TRBV27 to TRBJ1-6; 11 nucleotides match TRBD1. J lost 10 bases, V lost 7 bases, and 9 bases had no gene match. This CDR3 contains 15 residues. The V gene's germline CDR1 is MNHEY and CDR2 SMNVEV (reference sequence). CDR3 bases: TGTGCCAGCAAAGTTTTGGGGACAGGGGGATCACCCCTCCACTTT. Its protein is CASKVLGTGGSPLHF.

This clone was counted a few times. The chain employs TRBV6-6 and TRBJ1-5; D is unclear. Trimming stripped 5 bases from V and 1 base from J, with 6 bases between. The V gene's germline CDR1 is MNHNY and CDR2 SVGAGI (reference sequence). The CDR3 is made up of 13 amino acids. CDR3 region: CASSQRSNQPQHF. CDR3 DNA: TGTGCCAGCAGTCAGCGGAGCAATCAGCCCCAGCATTTT.